A single sample is the source of the 3 T cell receptor beta chains below, sequenced in a study of regulatory T cells in long-lasting Graves disease. For TCR beta, libraries came from iRepertoire HTBI primers and Arm-PCR of CDR3 regions. Each CDR3 protein gets one entry after TCRdb re-called the multiplex PCR reads with MiXCR. The sample holds about 430,000 distinct CDR3 sequences, approximately 22% seen once. Time point: persistent/refractory GD, antithyroid drugs over 5 years with positive TRAb. From RNA extracted from PBMCs, the TCR library was made. This specimen consisted of peripheral blood mononuclear cells (PBMCs), obtained when the disease was refractory, from a patient treated with antithyroid drugs. These receptors were obtained from a female donor with Graves disease.

This clonotype occurred many times. Written as DNA, the CDR3 is TGTGCCTGGAGTGTAGGTGGGGCAGCTGAAGCTTTCTTT. As protein: CAWSVGGAAEAFF. The chain uses TRBV30 and TRBJ1-1; TRBD1 is a possible D gene (5 bases). This CDR3 spans 13 amino acids. Trimming stripped 0 bases from V and 6 bases from J, with 11 bases between. The germline V gene encodes CDR1 GTSNPN and CDR2 SVGIG (reference sequence). The complete variable domain, with remaining parts taken from reference TRBV30 and TRBJ1-1, reads SQTIHQWPATLVQPVGSPLSLECTVEGTSNPNLYWYRQAAGRGLQLLFYSVGIGQISSEVPQNLSASRPQDRQFILSSKKLLLSDSGFYLCAWSVGGAAEAFFGQGTRLTVV.

The chain uses TRBV6-1 and TRBJ1-2; TRBD1 agrees at 10 bases. The junction had 14 bases not matched to a gene; V was cut back by 6 bases and J by 7 bases. The CDR3 extends over 16 amino acids. Looked up from germline, CDR1 is MNHNS and CDR2 is SASEGT. The CDR3 is CASSRQLRQGASGYTF. The CDR3 nucleotides are TGTGCCAGCAGCCGCCAGTTGCGACAGGGGGCGTCTGGCTACACCTTC.

Note on this clonotype: A much larger clone lies a single base off, so this may be a read error. The genes are TRBV29-1 and TRBJ1-1, with D uncertain. The CDR3 spans 12 residues. From germline, CDR1 is SQVTM and CDR2 ANQGSEA. The CDR3 loop reads CGVEVGYTEAFF. Here the CDR3 DNA reads TGCGGCGTTGAGGTGGGTTACACTGAAGCTTTCTTT.